This entry features one T cell receptor beta chain sequence. What it recognizes is unknown. The CDR3 totals 13 residues. Germline CDR1 reads SGHTA; CDR2 reads FQGTGA. These data come from a study of beta chain features in type 1 diabetes. The authors reverse transcribed all of the isolated RNA, so sequencing captured expressed TCRB transcripts. This table comes from immunoSEQ multiplex PCR, and its TCRdb copy is limited to in-frame clones, with some not included. Of around 30,000 clones in the sample, roughly two thirds are singletons; the top ten hold 2% to 2.5%. Study results and limitations: TCRB CDR3 length was moderately but significantly reduced in all four CD4+ subsets of Type 1 diabetes patients.

This TCR was recovered from a woman aged 25 to 39 with type 1 diabetes. Sequenced sample: Tregs from blood. The chain is built from TRBV7-3 and TRBJ2-5, with 14 bases matching TRBD2. The DNA end is more similar to TRBJ2-7, so the J call may be wrong. The CDR3 nucleotides read TGTGCCAGCAGCGGGACTAGCGGGAGCGAGCAGTACTTC. The encoded protein is CASSGTSGSEQYF.